This entry lists 30 T cell receptor beta chains sequenced from one sample in a study of identical twins. Each CDR3 protein is one row after TCRdb ran MiXCR on the 5' RACE reads. The table records about 720,000 distinct CDR3 sequences, around 8.3% of them present only once. The same data also went into a second study, on yellow fever vaccine responses in identical twins.

The sequencing input was PBMCs. The origin of the receptors is a woman aged 18-30 years in good health.

This clonotype was seen a few times. The chain employs TRBV3-1 and TRBJ2-7, with TRBD1 matching 9 bases. Germline values: CDR1 LGHDT, CDR2 YNNKEL (reference sequence). V gave up 3 bases and J gave up 6 bases; unmatched junction bases: 9. There are 15 residues in the CDR3. The CDR3 sequence: CASSQPWDREGEQYF. In nucleotides, the CDR3 is TGTGCCAGCAGCCAGCCCTGGGACAGGGAAGGCGAGCAGTACTTC.

This clonotype has a handful of counts. The chain joins TRBV5-6 to TRBJ2-7; no definite D call. This CDR3 has 16 amino acids. Germline V gene sequence: CDR1 SGHDT, CDR2 YYEEEE. Trimming pared 2 bases from V and 0 bases from J, leaving 15 bases between. The CDR3 loop is CASSLPVTGSSYEQYF. The DNA for the CDR3 is TGTGCCAGCAGCTTACCCGTGACTGGTAGCTCCTACGAGCAGTACTTC.

This clonotype turned up a few times. This chain connects TRBV5-1 to TRBJ2-1, with a weak D call TRBD1 (6 bases). Trimming pared 4 bases from V and 2 bases from J, leaving 16 bases between. Germline CDR1 is SGHRS and CDR2 is YFSETQ. The CDR3 contains 16 residues. The CDR3: CASSPDRLLAYNEQFF. In DNA form, the CDR3 reads TGCGCCAGCAGCCCCGACAGGTTACTCGCCTACAATGAGCAGTTCTTC.

This chain links TRBV5-1 with TRBJ2-7, with 9 bases lining up with TRBD1. This CDR3 has 14 amino acids. Germline-derived CDR1 and CDR2 are SGHRS and YFSETQ. The V and J ends lost 4 bases and 5 bases, in that order; junction bases with no gene match: 7. CDR3 in amino acids: CASSPRTGVHEQYF. The CDR3 DNA follows: TGCGCCAGCAGCCCAAGGACAGGGGTGCACGAGCAGTACTTC. Using reference TRBV5-1 and TRBJ2-7 for the parts outside the CDR3, the full variable domain is KAGVTQTPRYLIKTRGQQVTLSCSPISGHRSVSWYQQTPGQGLQFLFEYFSETQRNKGNFPGRFSGRQFSNSRSEMNVSTLELGDSALYLCASSPRTGVHEQYFGPGTRLTVT.

This clonotype has only a few counts. The rearrangement links TRBV4-3 to TRBJ2-3; 9 bases match TRBD2. CDR3 length equals 16 residues. Germline assignment: CDR1 LGHNA and CDR2 YSLEER. The ends lost 2 bases at V and 3 bases at J; junction bases unmatched: 6. CDR3 loop: CASSQSSGRGTDTQYF. The CDR3 nucleotides read TGCGCCAGCAGCCAAAGTAGCGGGAGAGGTACAGATACGCAGTATTTT.

CDR3 amino acids: CASSLTMAKNIQYF. For the CDR3, the DNA is TGTGCCAGCAGCCTAACCATGGCCAAAAACATTCAGTACTTC. This chain links TRBV6-2 or TRBV6-3 with TRBJ2-4; D unresolved. Germline CDR1 reads MNHEY; CDR2 reads SVGEGT. This CDR3 has 14 amino acids. Trimming removed 6 bases at V and 1 base at J, with 10 bases between.

The chain carries TRBV20-1 and TRBJ2-7, with 7 bases matching TRBD2. The CDR3 totals 16 residues. Germline V gene data show CDR1 as DFQATT and CDR2 as SNEGSKA (reference sequence). V gave up 1 base and J gave up 0 bases; unmatched junction bases: 9. DNA of the CDR3: TGCAGTGCTAGAGGCGCGGGGCTAGCGGTCTCCTACGAGCAGTACTTC. Amino acids: CSARGAGLAVSYEQYF.

This chain links TRBV7-9 with TRBJ2-5; D is undetermined. CDR3 length: 14 amino acids. CDR1 SEHNR and CDR2 FQNEAQ come from the germline V gene (reference sequence). V dropped 2 bases and J dropped 0 bases, with 7 bases sitting between them. The CDR3 nucleotides are TGTGCCAGCAGCTTAATGCTAGACCAAGAGACCCAGTACTTC. Protein product: CASSLMLDQETQYF.

In this sample, this clonotype turned up many times. J is TRBJ1-1 and V is TRBV5-1, with 7 bases identical to TRBD1. The CDR3 runs 16 residues. Per the germline V gene, CDR1 is SGHRS and CDR2 is YFSETQ. The J segment lost 4 bases and the V segment lost 3 bases, leaving 12 bases of the junction unmatched. CDR3: CASSYGQVLRSTEAFF. The CDR3 region has the DNA TGCGCCAGCAGCTATGGACAGGTCCTTAGGAGCACTGAAGCTTTCTTT.

This clonotype was detected ten times or more. V usage is TRBV9 and J usage is TRBJ2-3, with 8 bases lining up with TRBD2. From germline, CDR1 is SGDLS and CDR2 YYNGEE. The CDR3 contains 16 residues. Trimming took 2 bases from V and 0 from J; bases not matched to a gene: 5. CDR3 amino acids: CASSVLSGASTDTQYF. In nucleotides, the CDR3 is TGTGCCAGCAGCGTGCTTAGCGGGGCAAGCACAGATACGCAGTATTTT. The full variable domain, rest sourced from reference TRBV9 and TRBJ2-3, is DSGVTQTPKHLITATGQRVTLRCSPRSGDLSVYWYQQSLDQGLQFLIQYYNGEERAKGNILERFSAQQFPDLHSELNLSSLELGDSALYFCASSVLSGASTDTQYFGPGTRLTVL.

The V gene is TRBV20-1, the J gene TRBJ2-7; 12 nucleotides line up with TRBD2. This CDR3 has 17 residues. V lost 3 bases to trimming and J lost 5 bases; unmatched junction nucleotides: 14. The germline gives CDR1 DFQATT, CDR2 SNEGSKA (reference sequence). CDR3 DNA: TGCAGTGCTAGTCCTCTAGCGGGAGGGCCTGTAAGCCACGAGCAGTACTTC. It codes for CSASPLAGGPVSHEQYF.

This chain joins TRBV20-1 and TRBJ2-7; D gene uncertain. The V end was cut by 6 bases, the J end by 2 bases, with 14 bases between. The CDR3 loop spans 13 amino acids. Germline CDR1 reads DFQATT; CDR2 reads SNEGSKA (reference sequence). CDR3 DNA sequence: TGCAGTGCCCCTCTCTCCGGAGCCTACGAGCAGTACTTC. This translates into CSAPLSGAYEQYF.

This clonotype was counted only a few times. This sequence joins TRBV7-9 and TRBJ2-3; the match to TRBD2 covers 8 bases. The CDR3 extends over 15 amino acids. Germline assignment: CDR1 SEHNR and CDR2 FQNEAQ (reference sequence). Trimming took 6 bases from V and 3 from J; bases not matched to a gene: 8. As DNA, the CDR3 is TGTGCCAGCAGTTTTAGCGGGAAGATTACAGATACGCAGTATTTT. Its protein is CASSFSGKITDTQYF.

This clonotype was seen at least ten times. The chain carries TRBV12-3 or TRBV12-4 and TRBJ1-1; 7 positions match TRBD1. V lost 7 bases and J lost 5; bases outside the gene matches: 4. The CDR3 consists of 12 residues. The CDR3 reads CASTSGGTEAFF. CDR3 in DNA: TGTGCCAGCACCTCAGGGGGAACTGAAGCTTTCTTT.

This clonotype was picked up a small number of times. The V and J genes are TRBV5-4 and TRBJ2-7, with 7 bases that match TRBD2. CDR1 and CDR2 (germline): SGHNT, YYREEE (reference sequence). The V and J ends lost 2 bases and 4 bases, in that order; junction bases with no gene match: 6. The CDR3 runs 14 residues. The DNA of the CDR3 is TGTGCCAGCAGCTTCGGGCGGGGGAGGTACGAGCAGTACTTC. This codes for CASSFGRGRYEQYF.

The chain uses TRBV5-1 and TRBJ2-1, with 7 bases identical to TRBD2. There are 15 residues in the CDR3. After removal of 6 bases from V and 5 bases from J, the junction contained 11 bases not matched to a gene. Germline lookup yields CDR1 SGHRS and CDR2 YFSETQ. CDR3 sequence reads: CASTKGTSANNEQFF. CDR3 DNA: TGCGCCAGCACTAAAGGAACTAGCGCAAACAATGAGCAGTTCTTC.

The V gene is TRBV7-9, the J gene TRBJ2-5; D perhaps matches TRBD1 (5 bases). Trimming cost V 5 bases and J 2 bases, with 21 bases left between them. This CDR3 is 17 amino acids long. Looked up from germline, CDR1 is SEHNR and CDR2 is FQNEAQ (reference sequence). CDR3 amino acids: CASSQSQERIEQETQYF. CDR3 nucleotide sequence: TGTGCCAGCAGCCAGTCACAGGAAAGAATAGAGCAAGAGACCCAGTACTTC.

V usage is TRBV7-2 and J usage is TRBJ2-1; no clear D gene. V was clipped by 8 bases and J by 9 bases, with 17 bases between them. Germline V CDR1 and CDR2: SGHTA, FQGNSA. The CDR3 loop spans 13 amino acids. The chain's CDR3 is CASAPVSPAEQFF. CDR3 nucleotide sequence: TGTGCCAGCGCTCCTGTTAGCCCGGCTGAGCAGTTCTTC.

CDR3 DNA sequence: TGCAGTGCCACGACAGGGGATATCTCCTACAATGAGCAGTTCTTC. Residues: CSATTGDISYNEQFF. This chain uses TRBV20-1 with TRBJ2-1; 8 positions match TRBD1. Unmatched junction bases numbered 7, after V lost 6 bases and J lost 0 bases. This CDR3 region has 15 residues. CDR1 and CDR2 from the germline V gene are DFQATT and SNEGSKA (reference sequence).

This clonotype was seen repeatedly, ten times or more. This chain joins TRBV5-6 and TRBJ2-1, with 8 bases aligning to TRBD1. The trim removed 6 bases at V and 7 bases at J, leaving 9 bases unmatched. In germline, CDR1 is SGHDT, CDR2 YYEEEE. The CDR3 spans 14 residues. As DNA, the CDR3 is TGTGCCAGCATAGCAGGGGGCAACGCGAATGAGCAGTTCTTC. Its translation: CASIAGGNANEQFF.

This clonotype was seen at least ten times. The rearrangement links TRBV5-1 to TRBJ2-1, with D unresolved. Trimming removed 3 bases from V and 8 bases from J, with 9 bases in between. The CDR3 totals 12 residues. Looked up from germline, CDR1 is SGHRS and CDR2 is YFSETQ. Here the CDR3 reads CASSSVRDEQFF. In DNA form, the CDR3 reads TGCGCCAGCAGCTCCGTCCGGGATGAGCAGTTCTTC.

The gene calls are TRBV3-1 and TRBJ2-5; 10 bases are shared with TRBD2. Trimming took 6 bases from V and 3 from J; bases not matched to a gene: 4. The CDR3 length is 14 residues. The V gene's germline CDR1 is LGHDT and CDR2 YNNKEL (reference sequence). As DNA, the CDR3 is TGTGCCAGCAGAGCTAGCGGGGGCGAAGAGACCCAGTACTTC. It codes for CASRASGGEETQYF.

The chain is built from TRBV11-2 and TRBJ2-1, with 9 bases fitting TRBD1. From germline, CDR1 is SGHAT and CDR2 FQNNGV. This CDR3 has 18 amino acids. The trim removed 6 bases at V and 5 bases at J, leaving 17 bases unmatched. CDR3 nucleotide sequence: TGTGCCAGCAGACAACTTCCCCCGGGACAGGGTGTACACAATGAGCAGTTCTTC. This sequence encodes CASRQLPPGQGVHNEQFF.

The chain joins TRBV30 to TRBJ2-7; no clear D. Germline lookup yields CDR1 GTSNPN and CDR2 SVGIG (reference sequence). This CDR3 is 12 amino acids long. The V gene lost 3 bases and the J gene lost 6 bases, with 12 bases spanning the gap. For the CDR3, the DNA is TGTGCCTGGAGCCGAACAGAGACCGAGCAGTACTTC. This gives the protein CAWSRTETEQYF.

The V gene is TRBV30, the J gene TRBJ2-3; 10 positions match TRBD2. CDR3 length: 14 amino acids. In germline, CDR1 is GTSNPN, CDR2 SVGIG (reference sequence). The ends lost 0 bases at V and 5 bases at J; junction bases unmatched: 2. This CDR3 reads CAWSVRLAGDTQYF. DNA for the CDR3: TGTGCCTGGAGTGTACGACTAGCGGGAGATACGCAGTATTTT.

This sequence joins TRBV27 and TRBJ2-1, with D tentatively TRBD1 (6 bases). V lost 11 bases and J lost 7, with 12 bases in between. The CDR3 extends over 11 amino acids. Germline V gene sequence: CDR1 MNHEY, CDR2 SMNVEV (reference sequence). The CDR3 sequence: CAARGTNEQFF. CDR3 bases: TGTGCCGCCAGGGGTACGAATGAGCAGTTCTTC.

This clonotype was recorded at least ten times. The chain uses TRBV3-1 and TRBJ2-7, with 7 bases fitting TRBD1. The trim removed 3 bases at V and 3 bases at J, leaving 5 bases unmatched. The CDR3 runs 14 residues. The germline gives CDR1 LGHDT, CDR2 YNNKEL (reference sequence). CDR3 bases: TGTGCCAGCAGCCAGTGGGACAGAGACTACGAGCAGTACTTC. As protein: CASSQWDRDYEQYF.

The rearrangement uses TRBV14 and TRBJ2-2; D may be TRBD1 or TRBD2 (5 bases each). The V and J ends lost 4 bases and 5 bases respectively, with 41 bases between them. Looked up from germline, CDR1 is SGHDN and CDR2 is FVKESK. The CDR3 has 24 residues. DNA for the CDR3: TGTGCCAGCAGCCGACACGGGGCTCCCATGGCGGCTGGAAGGAATATTAGGTTTACCGGGGAGCTGTTTTTT. Its protein is CASSRHGAPMAAGRNIRFTGELFF.

The chain recombines TRBV7-9 with TRBJ1-2; 9 nucleotides line up with TRBD1. V lost 4 bases, J lost 4 bases, and 4 bases stayed unmatched. Germline values: CDR1 SEHNR, CDR2 FQNEAQ (reference sequence). CDR3 length: 14 amino acids. The DNA for the CDR3 is TGTGCCAGCAGCTCGGGGGGACAGGGCTATGGCTACACCTTC. Translating it yields CASSSGGQGYGYTF.

There are a few counts of this clonotype. The chain combines TRBV27 with TRBJ2-3; 16 bases fit TRBD2. V lost 7 bases and J lost 5; bases outside the gene matches: 12. Germline V lookup: CDR1 MNHEY, CDR2 SMNVEV (reference sequence). This CDR3 spans 18 amino acids. The CDR3 spells CASKQPGLAGGPRDTQYF. For the CDR3, the DNA is TGTGCCAGCAAGCAACCGGGACTAGCGGGGGGGCCAAGAGATACGCAGTATTTT.